Listed below are T cell receptor beta chains from one sample, sequenced in a study of control samples from healthy donors and cancer patients. Assay: immunoSEQ multiplex PCR; the TCRdb copy retains only in-frame clones and omits some. This table has some 140,000 clones, 85% to 95% appearing once. Sample: blood. These receptors were taken from a man aged 35-49 years in good health. CDR3s include the opening cysteine and the closing phenylalanine or tryptophan. Each record gives: CDR3 protein, CDR3 DNA, J gene, V gene, clone size, D gene. D genes are given only for firm matches. Expanded clones get a size class; other rows say once, few or many, or leave the size out.

CDR3: CASSPEWGTGNQPQHF; DNA: TGTGCCAGCAGCCCAGAGTGGGGGACAGGGAATCAGCCCCAGCATTTT; J: TRBJ1-5; V: TRBV7-9; size: once; D: TRBD1
CDR3: CASSILSGATDTQYF; DNA: TGTGCCAGCAGCATCCTTAGCGGGGCCACAGATACGCAGTATTTT; J: TRBJ2-3; V: TRBV11-2; size: .; D: TRBD2
CDR3: CASSLYQRGLTDTQYF; DNA: TGTGCCAGCAGTTTATATCAGCGGGGGCTCACAGATACGCAGTATTTT; J: TRBJ2-3; V: TRBV27; size: .; D: TRBD2
CDR3: CATRAGQQIWYGYTF; DNA: TGTGCCACCCGCGCTGGGCAACAAATATGGTATGGCTACACCTTC; J: TRBJ1-2; V: TRBV6-6; size: .; D: .
CDR3: CASSPQGAPNEKLFF; DNA: TGTGCCAGCAGCCCGCAGGGGGCCCCTAATGAAAAACTGTTTTTT; J: TRBJ1-4; V: TRBV28; size: .; D: TRBD1
CDR3: CASSLGWAQPQHF; DNA: TGTGCCAGCAGCTTGGGATGGGCCCAGCCCCAGCATTTT; J: TRBJ1-5; V: TRBV27; size: .; D: .
CDR3: CASSGEGVRSIQYF; DNA: TGTGCCAGCAGCGGGGAGGGGGTCCGTAGCATTCAGTACTTC; J: TRBJ2-4; V: TRBV7-2; size: .; D: .
CDR3: CASSIGEPTNYGYTF; DNA: TGCGCCAGCTCTATAGGGGAGCCTACTAACTATGGCTACACCTTC; J: TRBJ1-2; V: TRBV5-1; size: .; D: .
CDR3: CSSGLNTEAFF; DNA: TGCAGCTCAGGGTTGAACACTGAAGCTTTCTTT; J: TRBJ1-1; V: TRBV29-1; size: .; D: .
CDR3: CASSLRQDNSPLHF; DNA: TGCGCCAGCAGCCTACGACAGGATAATTCACCCCTCCACTTT; J: TRBJ1-6; V: TRBV5-1; size: .; D: .
CDR3: CASSSTGGWTEAFF; DNA: TGCGCCAGCAGCTCGACAGGGGGTTGGACTGAAGCTTTCTTT; J: TRBJ1-1; V: TRBV5-1; size: .; D: TRBD1
CDR3: CSASLARELYNSPLHF; DNA: TGCAGTGCTAGTCTGGCCAGGGAACTCTATAATTCACCCCTCCACTTT; J: TRBJ1-6; V: TRBV20-1; size: .; D: .
CDR3: CASTTTGTFSEKLFF; DNA: TGTGCCAGCACTACAACCGGGACATTTTCTGAAAAACTGTTTTTT; J: TRBJ1-4; V: TRBV6-5; size: .; D: .
CDR3: CATSAWDRGYGYTF; DNA: TGTGCCACCAGTGCCTGGGACAGGGGTTATGGCTACACCTTC; J: TRBJ1-2; V: TRBV24-1; size: .; D: TRBD1
CDR3: CASSLAGGYYNEQFF; DNA: TGTGCCAGCAGTTTAGCGGGGGGCTACTACAATGAGCAGTTCTTC; J: TRBJ2-1; V: TRBV27; size: .; D: TRBD2
CDR3: CASSLEWGRFMNTEAFF; DNA: TGTGCCAGCAGCTTAGAGTGGGGCAGATTTATGAACACTGAAGCTTTCTTT; J: TRBJ1-1; V: TRBV11-2; size: .; D: .
CDR3: CASSQMGHNGPGF; DNA: TGTGCCAGCAGCCAAATGGGGCATAATGGACCGGGTTTT; J: TRBJ1-1; V: TRBV6-1; size: .; D: .
CDR3: CASSYDRGNTEAFF; DNA: TGTGCCAGCAGTTACGACAGGGGAAACACTGAAGCTTTCTTT; J: TRBJ1-1; V: TRBV6-6; size: .; D: TRBD1
CDR3: CASSPRLGEGNAEAFF; DNA: TGTGCCAGCAGCCCAAGGTTGGGGGAGGGTAACGCTGAAGCTTTCTTT; J: TRBJ1-1; V: TRBV7-9; size: .; D: .
CDR3: CASSLTRVSKAFF; DNA: TGCGCCAGCAGTTTGACCAGGGTTTCCAAAGCTTTCTTT; J: TRBJ1-1; V: TRBV5-1; size: .; D: .
CDR3: CASSLWRGEADTQYF; DNA: TGCGCCAGCAGCTTGTGGCGGGGGGAAGCAGATACGCAGTATTTT; J: TRBJ2-3; V: TRBV5-1; size: .; D: TRBD2
CDR3: CASSPGLGGYTF; DNA: TGTGCCAGCAGTCCAGGACTCGGTGGCTACACCTTC; J: TRBJ1-2; V: TRBV28; size: .; D: .
CDR3: CASSYTRSRVPSFF; DNA: TGTGCCAGCAGTTACACCCGATCCCGTGTCCCATCGTTTTTT; J: TRBJ1-4; V: TRBV6-5; size: .; D: .
CDR3: CASRTGLGNTEAFF; DNA: TGTGCCAGCAGGACAGGGCTCGGGAACACTGAAGCTTTCTTT; J: TRBJ1-1; V: TRBV6-5; size: .; D: TRBD1
CDR3: CASSQGGDPILAKNIQYF; DNA: TGTGCCAGCAGCCAAGGGGGCGACCCCATTTTAGCCAAAAACATTCAGTACTTC; J: TRBJ2-4; V: TRBV14; size: .; D: .
CDR3: CASRYRDRFQATNEKLFF; DNA: TGTGCCAGCAGGTACCGGGACAGATTTCAGGCGACTAATGAAAAACTGTTTTTT; J: TRBJ1-4; V: TRBV6-7; size: .; D: TRBD1
CDR3: CASSQDGLAASRGNEQFF; DNA: TGCGCCAGCAGCCAAGATGGACTAGCGGCGTCCCGGGGGAATGAGCAGTTCTTC; J: TRBJ2-1; V: TRBV4-3; size: .; D: TRBD2
CDR3: CASSELLPPVQYF; DNA: TGTGCCAGCAGTGAACTACTTCCCCCCGTGCAGTACTTC; J: TRBJ2-7; V: TRBV25-1; size: .; D: .
CDR3: CASSPGFTDTQYF; DNA: TGTGCCAGCAGTCCAGGATTCACAGATACGCAGTATTTT; J: TRBJ2-3; V: TRBV27; size: .; D: .
CDR3: CASSPLGGDRGYEQYF; DNA: TGTGCCAGCAGTCCCTTGGGGGGGGACAGAGGCTACGAGCAGTACTTC; J: TRBJ2-7; V: TRBV25-1; size: once; D: .
CDR3: CASSWGQGPSPLHF; DNA: TGTGCCAGCAGTTGGGGACAGGGTCCCTCACCCCTCCACTTT; J: TRBJ1-6; V: TRBV6-2/TRBV6-3; size: .; D: TRBD1
CDR3: CASSPRQVVGDTIYF; DNA: TGTGCCAGCAGTCCCCGACAGGTCGTCGGGGACACCATATATTTT; J: TRBJ1-3; V: TRBV6-5; size: few; D: .
CDR3: CASRPQAGSGNTIYF; DNA: TGTGCCAGCAGACCGCAGGCAGGGAGTGGAAACACCATATATTTT; J: TRBJ1-3; V: TRBV2; size: .; D: .
CDR3: CASSLGRLNSGANVLTF; DNA: TGTGCCAGCAGCCTAGGACGGCTAAACTCTGGGGCCAACGTCCTGACTTTC; J: TRBJ2-6; V: TRBV3-1/TRBV3-2; size: .; D: .
CDR3: CASSLYVGGSTEAFF; DNA: TGTGCCAGCAGTTTATACGTGGGGGGAAGCACTGAAGCTTTCTTT; J: TRBJ1-1; V: TRBV28; size: .; D: .
CDR3: CASSFQGRGPGELFF; DNA: TGTGCCAGCAGCTTCCAGGGACGTGGGCCCGGGGAGCTGTTTTTT; J: TRBJ2-2; V: TRBV11-2; size: .; D: .
CDR3: CASSQGLAGGRGEQFF; DNA: TGCGCCAGCAGCCAAGGACTAGCGGGGGGGCGAGGTGAGCAGTTCTTC; J: TRBJ2-1; V: TRBV4-1; size: .; D: TRBD2
CDR3: CASSDGTYGYTF; DNA: TGTGCCAGCAGCGACGGAACCTATGGCTACACCTTC; J: TRBJ1-2; V: TRBV9; size: .; D: .
CDR3: CASRKRTGELFF; DNA: TGTGCCAGCAGAAAGAGGACCGGGGAGCTGTTTTTT; J: TRBJ2-2; V: TRBV6-6; size: .; D: .
CDR3: CASSLGQGPNAEAFF; DNA: TGTGCCAGCAGCTTGGGTCAGGGGCCGAACGCTGAAGCTTTCTTT; J: TRBJ1-1; V: TRBV5-4; size: .; D: .